This paragraph covers one TCR beta chain sequence. The data were obtained in a study of molecular identifiers for immune sequencing clone quantification. CDR3 length equals 15 residues. In germline, CDR1 is SEHNR, CDR2 FQNEAQ (reference sequence). Trimming stripped 1 base from V and 3 bases from J, with 12 bases between. TCRdb passed the PCR reads through MiXCR, listing each CDR3 protein once. The sample has under 800,000 distinct CDR3 sequences; 25% are singletons. This chain uses TRBV7-9 with TRBJ1-1; no clear D. The clonotype comes from a human donor in good health. Some libraries in this study had Jurkat cell RNA spiked in. The sequenced sample consisted of naive CD8+ T cells from blood, with Jurkat cell RNA spiked in. As for subset: FACS-sorted CD8+CD4-CCR7+CD45RA+ naive T cells. The CDR3 DNA follows: TGTGCCAGCAGCTTAGGAGTAGGGCGGGACACTGAAGCTTTCTTT. Its protein is CASSLGVGRDTEAFF.